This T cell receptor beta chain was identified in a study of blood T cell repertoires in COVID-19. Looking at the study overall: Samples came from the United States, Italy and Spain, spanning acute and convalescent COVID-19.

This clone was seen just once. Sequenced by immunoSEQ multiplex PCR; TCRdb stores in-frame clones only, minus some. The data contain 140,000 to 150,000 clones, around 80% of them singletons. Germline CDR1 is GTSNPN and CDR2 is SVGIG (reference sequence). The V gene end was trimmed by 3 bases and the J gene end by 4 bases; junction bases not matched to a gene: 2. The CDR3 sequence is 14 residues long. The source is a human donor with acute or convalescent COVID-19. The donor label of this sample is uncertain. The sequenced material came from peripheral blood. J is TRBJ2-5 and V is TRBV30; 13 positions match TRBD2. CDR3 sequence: CAWRLAGGPETQYF. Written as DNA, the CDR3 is TGTGCCTGGAGACTAGCGGGGGGGCCAGAGACCCAGTACTTC.